This is a list of T cell receptor beta chains from one sample in a study of cytomegalovirus exposure and HLA in healthy donors. The table came from immunoSEQ multiplex PCR; TCRdb's copy has only in-frame clones and leaves some out. The repertoire has some 110,000 clones, 60% to 80% of them found once; the top ten carry more than 15%. Material: PBMCs. The source is a man over 45 in good health and CMV-seropositive. CDR3s include the opening cysteine and the closing phenylalanine or tryptophan. Each record gives: V gene, clone size, CDR3 length, J gene, D gene, CDR3 DNA, CDR3 protein. D genes are given only for firm matches. Size is omitted from some rows. Given values are once, few, many or a class for expanded clones.

TRBV29-1	-	12	TRBJ2-7	TRBD1	TGCAGCGTTGTCGGGACAGGGCACGAGCAGTACTTC	CSVVGTGHEQYF
TRBV7-9	-	14	TRBJ2-5	TRBD2	TGTGCCAGCATCCGTAGCGGGAACGAAGAGACCCAGTACTTC	CASIRSGNEETQYF
TRBV11-2	few	14	TRBJ2-2	TRBD1	TGTGCCAGCAGCTTCAGGGGGCAGGACGGGGAGCTGTTTTTT	CASSFRGQDGELFF
TRBV13	few	20	TRBJ2-1	TRBD1	TGTGCCAGCAGCTTAGGCCTATCAGGGGGCCGATTGAGCTCCTACAATGAGCAGTTCTTC	CASSLGLSGGRLSSYNEQFF
TRBV2	-	14	TRBJ1-6	-	TGTGCCAGCGGGATTAGGCAGGGTAATTCACCCCTCCACTTT	CASGIRQGNSPLHF
TRBV19	few	15	TRBJ1-3	TRBD1	TGTGCCACCGCGGACAGGGAGTATTCTGGAAACACCATATATTTT	CATADREYSGNTIYF
TRBV28	-	16	TRBJ2-7	TRBD1	TGTGCCAGCAGTCACTCCGGAAGGGGGCCCCGAGAAGAGCAGTACTTC	CASSHSGRGPREEQYF
TRBV6-5	few	14	TRBJ2-3	TRBD1	TGTGCCAGCAGTTACGGGACAGGGGCAGATACGCAGTATTTT	CASSYGTGADTQYF
TRBV5-1	-	14	TRBJ2-2	TRBD1	TGCGCCTGCCAAAAGTCGGCAGGGGGCGGGGAGCTGTTTTTT	CACQKSAGGGELFF
TRBV7-9	-	13	TRBJ1-1	-	TGTGCCAGCAGCTTACAGGGAAACACTGAAGCTTTCTTT	CASSLQGNTEAFF
TRBV7-9	-	12	TRBJ2-7	-	TGTGCCAGCAGCTTAGTCGGAGCTGAGCAGTACTTC	CASSLVGAEQYF
TRBV6-5	-	15	TRBJ1-5	TRBD1	TGTGCCAGCAAATTAGACAGGGCTGGCAATCAGCCCCAGCATTTT	CASKLDRAGNQPQHF
TRBV5-6	-	14	TRBJ1-5	-	TGTGCCAGCAGCGTTTCGGGGGTATTGCAGCCCCAGCATTTT	CASSVSGVLQPQHF
TRBV15	-	17	TRBJ2-7	TRBD2	TGTGCCACCAGCAGTGGACGCGGCGGGAGAGCCTCCTACGAGCAGTACTTC	CATSSGRGGRASYEQYF
TRBV7-9	-	13	TRBJ2-3	-	TGTGCCAGCAGCGGTCGGGACACATATACGCAGTATTTT	CASSGRDTYTQYF
TRBV9	-	15	TRBJ2-3	TRBD2	TGTGCCAGCACCCTAGCGGGAGGGCCAGGAGATACGCAGTATTTT	CASTLAGGPGDTQYF
TRBV10-2	-	17	TRBJ1-2	TRBD1	TGCGCCAGCAGTGAGTCGGGACAGGGGACAACTAACTATGGCTACACCTTC	CASSESGQGTTNYGYTF
TRBV10-3	-	14	TRBJ1-2	TRBD1	TGTGCCATCTCGTTCGGACAGGCTAACTATGTCTACACCTTC	CAISFGQANYVYTF
TRBV29-1	-	14	TRBJ2-2	-	TGCAGCGCCTCACGTAGCAGAAACACCGGGGAGCTGTTTTTT	CSASRSRNTGELFF
TRBV2	-	13	TRBJ1-1	TRBD1	TGTGCCAGCCCACAGGGGGCGCGGACTGAAGCTTTCTTT	CASPQGARTEAFF
TRBV6-5	-	13	TRBJ2-7	-	TGTGCCAGCCAAGACGACAGAGCCTACGAGCAGTACTTC	CASQDDRAYEQYF
TRBV27	-	15	TRBJ1-1	-	TGTGCCAGCAGTTTAGGGCCCCTGGGTGGCACTGAAGCTTTCTTT	CASSLGPLGGTEAFF
TRBV4-1	-	16	TRBJ2-2	TRBD2	TGCGCCAGCAGCCAAGATGACGGGGGGGAGGCCGGGGAGCTGTTTTTT	CASSQDDGGEAGELFF
TRBV2	-	17	TRBJ2-7	TRBD2	TGTGCCAGCACGACCAGGGGGGGTGGCGGGAGGGCCCGCGAGCAGTACTTC	CASTTRGGGGRAREQYF
TRBV18	-	14	TRBJ2-5	TRBD1	TGTGCCAGCTCACCGACAGGGGTGGGAGAGACCCAGTACTTC	CASSPTGVGETQYF
TRBV11-2	few	12	TRBJ2-2	-	TGTGCCAGCAGCCCCCCCCACGGGGAGCTGTTTTTT	CASSPPHGELFF
TRBV6-4	once	20	TRBJ1-2	TRBD1	TGTGCCAGCAGTGACGTACTGGAATCGGGACAGCCGTCCACAGGGCATGGCTACACCTTC	CASSDVLESGQPSTGHGYTF
TRBV7-9	-	16	TRBJ2-5	TRBD1	TGTGCCAGCAGCGCCGGGACAGGGGTAAACCAAGAGACCCAGTACTTC	CASSAGTGVNQETQYF
TRBV7-9	few	14	TRBJ1-2	-	TGTGCCAGCAGCTTAGAGGGAGGGCCCGATGGCTACACCTTC	CASSLEGGPDGYTF
TRBV11-2	-	14	TRBJ2-2	-	TGTGCCAGCAGCCCGGGACTGTTGGCCGGGGAGCTGTTTTTT	CASSPGLLAGELFF
TRBV11-2	-	14	TRBJ1-4	-	TGTGCCAGCAGCTTTGTAAGCGATAATGAAAAACTGTTTTTT	CASSFVSDNEKLFF
TRBV7-2	-	14	TRBJ1-5	TRBD1	TGTGCCAGCAGCTGGACAGGGGCCGATCAGCCCCAGCATTTT	CASSWTGADQPQHF
TRBV7-2	-	15	TRBJ1-3	TRBD1	TGTGCCAGCAGCTTATCTGGGACAGAAGGAAACACCATATATTTT	CASSLSGTEGNTIYF
TRBV6-6	-	16	TRBJ1-5	-	TGTGCCAGCAGTTTCGAGACAGGTCCGAGCAATCAGCCCCAGCATTTT	CASSFETGPSNQPQHF
TRBV2	-	14	TRBJ1-6	-	TGTGCCAGCAGCGAGGTTTCCTATAATTCACCCCTCCACTTT	CASSEVSYNSPLHF
TRBV18	-	13	TRBJ1-4	-	TGTGCCAGCTCAAATGACCGGGGGGAAAAACTGTTTTTT	CASSNDRGEKLFF
TRBV5-1	-	14	TRBJ2-5	-	TGCGCCAGCAGCTTGGGCGGGATGGGGGAGACCCAGTACTTC	CASSLGGMGETQYF
TRBV5-1	-	14	TRBJ1-1	-	TGCGCCAGCAGCTTGGATGTTAAAGGGAGTAGAGCTTTCTTT	CASSLDVKGSRAFF
TRBV27	-	16	TRBJ2-1	-	TGTGCCAGCAGTTCCCCCCGGCAGGGGAGACCCAATGAGCAGTTCTTC	CASSSPRQGRPNEQFF
TRBV2	-	15	TRBJ1-2	-	TGTGCCAGCAGCGCAGACAGGTTAGGATCTTATGGCTACACCTTC	CASSADRLGSYGYTF
TRBV14	-	18	TRBJ2-7	TRBD2	TGTGCCAGCAGCCATCCCGGGGGACTAGCGGGTTCAACCTACGAGCAGTACTTC	CASSHPGGLAGSTYEQYF
TRBV28	-	14	TRBJ1-1	-	TGTGCCAGCAGTTTACAGGGCGGTTACACTGAAGCTTTCTTT	CASSLQGGYTEAFF
TRBV28	-	16	TRBJ2-6	-	TGTGCCAGCAGTCCCTCCCGGGAGCCTGGGGCCAACGTCCTGACTTTC	CASSPSREPGANVLTF
TRBV27	-	16	TRBJ2-3	-	TGTGCCAGCAGTTTATCGGCAGGTTTTAGCACAGATACGCAGTATTTT	CASSLSAGFSTDTQYF
TRBV10-1	few	16	TRBJ2-1	-	TGCGCCAGCAGTGGGAGCGACCTCCGCTCCTACAATGAGCAGTTCTTC	CASSGSDLRSYNEQFF
TRBV5-6	-	16	TRBJ2-1	-	TGTGCCAGCAGTTGGATAGACAGAAGCTCCTACAATGAGCAGTTCTTC	CASSWIDRSSYNEQFF
TRBV4-1	-	15	TRBJ1-3	-	TGCGCCAGCAGCCAAGTAGGGGCTAGTGGAAACACCATATATTTT	CASSQVGASGNTIYF
TRBV9	-	17	TRBJ1-2	-	TGTGCCAGCAGCGTGGGCCAGGGGATAGGAACCAACTATGGCTACACCTTC	CASSVGQGIGTNYGYTF
TRBV9	once	15	TRBJ2-7	TRBD1	TGTGCCAGCAGCGGCCACGGGACAGGGGAATTCGAGCAGTACTTC	CASSGHGTGEFEQYF
TRBV28	-	16	TRBJ2-1	-	TGTGCCAGCAGTTTATTGATGGACAGCTCCTACAATGAGCAGTTCTTC	CASSLLMDSSYNEQFF
TRBV11-2	-	14	TRBJ2-1	-	TGTGCCAGCAGCTTACTAGCGCCCTACGATGAGCAGTTCTTC	CASSLLAPYDEQFF
TRBV7-9	-	16	TRBJ1-6	-	TGTGCCAGCAGCTCTTCCGGCGCGGCGGGGATTTCACCCCTCCACTTT	CASSSSGAAGISPLHF